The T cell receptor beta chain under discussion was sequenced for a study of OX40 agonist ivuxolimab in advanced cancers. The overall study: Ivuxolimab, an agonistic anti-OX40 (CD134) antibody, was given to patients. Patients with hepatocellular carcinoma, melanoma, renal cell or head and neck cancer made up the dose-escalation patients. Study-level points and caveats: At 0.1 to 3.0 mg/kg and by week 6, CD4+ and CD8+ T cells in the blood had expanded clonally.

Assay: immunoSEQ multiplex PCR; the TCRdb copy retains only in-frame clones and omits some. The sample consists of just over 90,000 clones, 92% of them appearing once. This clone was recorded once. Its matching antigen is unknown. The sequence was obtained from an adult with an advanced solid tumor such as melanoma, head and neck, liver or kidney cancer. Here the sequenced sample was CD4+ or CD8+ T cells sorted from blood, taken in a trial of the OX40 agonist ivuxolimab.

CDR3 sequence reads: CASSSTTSGSIYNEQFF. CDR3 nucleotide sequence: TGTGCCAGCAGCTCCACCACTAGCGGGAGTATTTACAATGAGCAGTTCTTC. The chain is built from TRBV13 and TRBJ2-1; 11 nucleotides agree with TRBD2. There are 17 residues in the CDR3. After removal of 4 bases from V and 4 bases from J, the junction contained 9 bases not matched to a gene. Germline lookup yields CDR1 PRHDT and CDR2 FYEKMQ (reference sequence).